This TCR beta chain is from a study of PD-L1 blockade in urothelial cancer. Overall study context: Enrolled patients had been treated previously with 0 to 3 chemotherapy regimens. T cells numbered a median of approximately 130,000 in the blood samples. Blood was tested 3 weeks (second dose) and 6 weeks into treatment.

Using immunoSEQ multiplex PCR, the repertoire was profiled, and TCRdb retains in-frame clones only, with some absent. The table lists tens of thousands of clones, 80% to 95% of them singletons, with over 0.7% in the top ten. Time point indicated: peripheral blood 6 weeks after treatment start. It was locally advanced or metastatic urothelial carcinoma that patients had. V shed 2 bases and J shed 5 bases, with 7 bases lying between them. Germline V CDR1 and CDR2: SEHNR, FQNEAQ (reference sequence). The CDR3 covers 13 residues. The TCR sequence derives from an elderly woman with urothelial cancer. The chain uses TRBV7-9 and TRBJ1-5; D ambiguous. The sample in question was PBMCs, obtained around atezolizumab (anti-PD-L1) treatment. CDR3 residues: CASSLSGDQPQHF. CDR3 nucleotides: TGTGCCAGCAGCTTATCAGGCGATCAGCCCCAGCATTTT.